One and the same sample provided the 9 T cell receptor beta chains below, sequenced in a study of tumor-infiltrating lymphocytes in primary liver carcinoma. Total RNA amounting to around 450 ng was the source from which TCR beta cDNA was made with a constant-region primer. For TCR beta, libraries were produced by three nested multiplex PCR rounds using slightly modified ARM-PCR. The opening two PCR rounds, roughly 11 cycles each, paired TRBV1-TRBV30 forward primers with a C-beta reverse primer. MiXCR was run by TCRdb on the multiplex PCR reads, yielding one entry per CDR3 protein. The table lists tens of thousands of distinct CDR3 sequences, around 70% of them singletons. Extraction of RNA together with DNA used about 17-30 mg of unsorted bulk tissue. Sequenced: liver tumor tissue from sampling region 1. The subset denotes: tumor region T1, superior pole. Receptors originate from a man between 40 and 49 years old with primary liver carcinoma and hepatitis B virus infection.

Points on this clonotype: A much larger clonotype is one base distant, so this may be a read error. The chain employs TRBV5-1 and TRBJ2-1; 9 positions agree with TRBD1. Looked up from germline, CDR1 is SGHRS and CDR2 is YFSETQ. CDR3 length: 14 amino acids. The CDR3 sequence: CANSLGTGLDEQFF. The CDR3 DNA reads TGCGCCAACAGCTTGGGGACAGGGTTGGATGAGCAGTTCTTC.

The rearrangement uses TRBV12-3 or TRBV12-4 and TRBJ2-1, with D perhaps TRBD1 or TRBD2 (6 bases each). V gave up 6 bases and J gave up 8 bases, with 17 bases separating them. The CDR3 is 14 residues long. The CDR3 region has the DNA TGTGCCAGCAGCCGGACTATCGGGGGCGATGAGCAGTTCTTC. Its protein is CASSRTIGGDEQFF.

The genes are TRBV11-2 and TRBJ1-1; D may be TRBD1 (5 bases). V was pared by 11 bases and J by 5 bases, with 21 bases between. The CDR3 is 14 residues long. Per the germline V gene, CDR1 is SGHAT and CDR2 is FQNNGV. CDR3 amino acids: CAGSFSTVETEAFF. The CDR3 DNA reads as TGTGCCGGTAGCTTTTCGACAGTGGAGACTGAAGCTTTCTTT.

This clonotype has a single count. At one end the junction does not follow the germline gene, possibly because of a read error. The chain joins TRBV7-2 to TRBJ2-3, with D possibly TRBD2 on 5 matching bases. This CDR3 comprises 16 residues. Germline CDR1 SGHTA, CDR2 FQGNSA. The CDR3 DNA follows: TGTGCCAGCAGCTTAGTAACTGGCGCTAGCACAAATACGCAGTATTTT. Protein product: CASSLVTGASTNTQYF.

Turning to this clonotype: This may come from a read error, since a much larger clone is one base off. The chain recombines TRBV5-1 with TRBJ2-7; D ambiguous. V dropped 10 bases and J dropped 7 bases, with 24 bases sitting between them. Germline V gene data show CDR1 as SGHRS and CDR2 as YFSETQ. The CDR3 has 14 residues. CDR3 in DNA: TGCGCCCGCGGATACCCTGGCGTCAGGTCGGAGCAGTACTTC. It codes for CARGYPGVRSEQYF.

As regards this clonotype: With a much larger clone just one base away, this may be a read error. This CDR3 fails to terminate in the conserved phenylalanine or tryptophan, so it likely reflects a read error. The V gene is TRBV20-1, the J gene TRBJ2-1, with D possibly matching TRBD2 (6 bases). This CDR3 region has 14 residues. Germline CDR1 reads DFQATT; CDR2 reads SNEGSKA (reference sequence). V was shortened by 5 bases and J by 6 bases, with 17 bases between the two germline ends. In DNA form, the CDR3 reads TGCAGTGCTGCTACCGGGACTTCGGTCAATGAGCAGTTCTCC. This gives the protein CSAATGTSVNEQFS.

This clonotype has just a few counts. Germline and junction disagree at one end, which may indicate a read error. The gene calls are TRBV29-1 and TRBJ2-5, with 7 bases fitting TRBD2. There are 13 residues in the CDR3. Germline values: CDR1 SQVTM, CDR2 ANQGSEA. The CDR3 loop is CSVGGRAVETQYF. In nucleotides, the CDR3 is TGCAGTGTTGGTGGGAGGGCCGTTGAGACCCAATACTTC.

This clonotype ranks as medium-sized. This chain links TRBV6-6 with TRBJ1-1; D gene uncertain. The CDR3 totals 13 residues. V shed 6 bases and J shed 0 bases, with 8 bases lying between them. CDR1 is MNHNY and CDR2 is SVGAGI in the germline V gene (reference sequence). The CDR3 loop is CASRQSMNTEAFF. In DNA form, the CDR3 reads TGTGCCAGCAGGCAGAGCATGAACACTGAAGCTTTCTTT.

Comment on this clonotype: Given a much more abundant clone one base away, this may be a read error. CDR3 amino acids: CDSSFGDRDNQPQHF. The CDR3 DNA reads TGTGACAGCAGTTTCGGGGACAGGGACAATCAGCCCCAGCATTTT. The chain is built from TRBV28 and TRBJ1-5; 9 nucleotides agree with TRBD1. In germline, CDR1 is MDHEN, CDR2 SYDVKM. CDR3 length: 15 residues.